The 25 T cell receptor beta chains in this list originate from one sample, sequenced in a study of T cells expressing NK-cell markers. TCRdb re-called the 5' RACE reads and catalogs CDR3 proteins one per entry, DNA excluded. The sample totals roughly 170,000 distinct CDR3 sequences. Source material: blood T cells: a sorted CD56 or NKG2C T cell subset, CD4+ or CD8+ T cells, or bulk PBMC T cells (not recorded which). These receptors were obtained from a woman between 18 and 69 years old in good health.

This chain links TRBV7-6 with TRBJ2-2; TCRdb's D call, TRBD1, is unchecked because there is no DNA. The CDR3 contains 14 residues. The germline V gene has CDR1 SGHVS and CDR2 FNYEAQ. This chain's CDR3 is CASSSTQGTGELFF.

V and J are TRBV5-1 and TRBJ1-4; TCRdb gives TRBD1 as the D gene, but with no DNA this cannot be confirmed. In germline, CDR1 is SGHRS, CDR2 YFSETQ. This CDR3 has 15 amino acids. The chain's CDR3 is CASSSNRDLDGKLFF.

This chain joins TRBV9 and TRBJ2-3; as DNA is missing, the TRBD2 call by TCRdb cannot be tested. The CDR3 has 17 residues. Germline assignment: CDR1 SGDLS and CDR2 YYNGEE. CDR3 sequence reads: CASSVESSGSWADTQYF.

V is TRBV10-3 and J is TRBJ2-6; with no DNA, the TCRdb D assignment of TRBD2 cannot be verified. The CDR3 contains 17 residues. Germline assignment: CDR1 ENHRY and CDR2 SYGVKD. CDR3 sequence: CAIRGGRQASGANVLTF.

The V and J genes are TRBV9 and TRBJ2-7; TCRdb's D call, TRBD2, is unchecked because there is no DNA. Germline V gene lookup returns CDR1 SGDLS and CDR2 YYNGEE. The CDR3 runs 17 residues. The CDR3 sequence: CASSVPSGTSSYNEQYF.

The genes are TRBV20-1 and TRBJ2-5; TCRdb selects TRBD2, and the lack of DNA leaves this call unchecked. In germline, CDR1 is DFQATT, CDR2 SNEGSKA (reference sequence). The CDR3 contains 18 residues. CDR3 residues: CSACPIDLGLAGPETQYF.

This rearrangement joins TRBV18 to TRBJ1-1; absent DNA, TCRdb's TRBD1 call cannot be checked. Per the germline V gene, CDR1 is KGHSH and CDR2 is LQKENI. The CDR3 consists of 15 residues. CDR3: CASSPSGQLNTEAFF.

The genes are TRBV6-1 and TRBJ2-2. CDR1 MNHNS and CDR2 SASEGT come from the germline V gene. This CDR3 spans 14 amino acids. CDR3: CASYSRIGTGELFF.

V usage is TRBV5-1 and J usage is TRBJ2-7; TCRdb selects TRBD1, and the lack of DNA leaves this call unchecked. The length of the CDR3 is 16 residues. CDR1 and CDR2 (germline): SGHRS, YFSETQ. The CDR3 reads CASSNRGGQPSREQYF.

The chain joins TRBV7-3 to TRBJ2-1; the D call of TRBD1 rests on TCRdb alone, since no DNA is present to check it. CDR3 length: 13 amino acids. Per the germline V gene, CDR1 is SGHTA and CDR2 is FQGTGA. The CDR3 spells CASSPGQGYEQFF.

This chain links TRBV5-1 with TRBJ2-1; the D call of TRBD1 rests on TCRdb alone, since no DNA is present to check it. The CDR3 consists of 14 residues. CDR1 SGHRS and CDR2 YFSETQ come from the germline V gene. CDR3 in amino acids: CASSPGTGVNEQFF.

The chain combines TRBV12-3 or TRBV12-4 with TRBJ2-7. The length of the CDR3 is 14 residues. The CDR3: CASRSSGRPGEQYF.

V and J are TRBV19 and TRBJ2-1; with no DNA, the TCRdb D assignment of TRBD1 cannot be verified. Per germline, CDR1 LNHDA and CDR2 SQIVND (reference sequence). The CDR3 loop spans 15 amino acids. CDR3 residues: CASTLAGGQYNEQFF.

The J gene is TRBJ1-2, the V gene TRBV24-1. CDR3 length: 13 residues. Germline V gene data show CDR1 as KGHDR and CDR2 as SFDVKD. The CDR3 protein is CATSDHIIGGYTF.

This chain joins TRBV3-1 and TRBJ2-7; the D call of TRBD1 rests on TCRdb alone, since no DNA is present to check it. Germline V gene sequence: CDR1 LGHDT, CDR2 YNNKEL (reference sequence). The CDR3 is 15 amino acids. Here the CDR3 reads CASSQPGTGRYEQYF.

The V call is TRBV20-1, the J call TRBJ1-3; TCRdb picks TRBD1, but there is no DNA to check that call. CDR1 DFQATT and CDR2 SNEGSKA come from the germline V gene (reference sequence). This CDR3 comprises 15 residues. The CDR3: CSASRGRGSGNTIYF.

V and J are TRBV27 and TRBJ2-3; the TCRdb D gene call, TRBD2, has no DNA to confirm it. The germline V gene has CDR1 MNHEY and CDR2 SMNVEV (reference sequence). The CDR3 has 17 residues. CDR3 loop: CASRGGLGLARTDTQYF.

This clonotype counts as medium-sized by frequency. The J gene is TRBJ2-4, the V gene TRBV12-3 or TRBV12-4. The CDR3 loop spans 14 amino acids. The CDR3 region is CASSFGGTKNIQYF.

V and J are TRBV27 and TRBJ1-5. The CDR3 is 14 residues long. Germline V gives CDR1 MNHEY, CDR2 SMNVEV (reference sequence). CDR3 sequence reads: CASSPSSGNQPQHF.

The chain employs TRBV25-1 and TRBJ1-2. The CDR3 has 12 residues. Germline V CDR1 and CDR2: MGHDK, SYGVNS. This CDR3 reads CASSDQTGGYTF.

The rearrangement links TRBV6-1 to TRBJ1-5; no DNA is available, so the TRBD1 call from TCRdb remains unchecked. The length of the CDR3 is 15 residues. Germline assignment: CDR1 MNHNS and CDR2 SASEGT. The CDR3: CASSEISRGGQPQHF.

The chain is built from TRBV2 and TRBJ1-5. The CDR3 has 14 amino acids. The germline gives CDR1 SNHLY, CDR2 FYNNEI. CDR3 amino acids: CASSEGITNQPQHF. Together with reference TRBV2 and TRBJ1-5, the CDR3 gives the full variable domain: EPEVTQTPSHQVTQMGQEVILRCVPISNHLYFYWYRQILGQKVEFLVSFYNNEISEKSEIFDDQFSVERPDGSNFTLKIRSTKLEDSAMYFCASSEGITNQPQHFGDGTRLSIL.

This sequence joins TRBV9 and TRBJ1-4; the D call of TRBD1 rests on TCRdb alone, since no DNA is present to check it. This CDR3 spans 14 amino acids. The germline CDR1 and CDR2 sequences are SGDLS and YYNGEE. CDR3 amino acids: CASSVTGGSEKLFF. Full variable domain (remainder filled in from reference TRBV9 and TRBJ1-4): DSGVTQTPKHLITATGQRVTLRCSPRSGDLSVYWYQQSLDQGLQFLIQYYNGEERAKGNILERFSAQQFPDLHSELNLSSLELGDSALYFCASSVTGGSEKLFFGSGTQLSVL.

The chain couples TRBV14 to TRBJ2-2. The CDR3 extends over 14 amino acids. Looked up from germline, CDR1 is SGHDN and CDR2 is FVKESK. The CDR3 region is CASSQISNTGELFF.

The J gene is TRBJ2-2, the V gene TRBV5-1; TCRdb indicates TRBD2, and absent DNA this call remains unverified. CDR1 and CDR2 from the germline V gene are SGHRS and YFSETQ. This CDR3 comprises 15 residues. CDR3: CASNRALANTGELFF.